The rows below give T cell receptor beta chains drawn from one sample of a study of T cell responses to AZD1222 COVID-19 vaccine. Sequenced by immunoSEQ multiplex PCR; TCRdb stores in-frame clones only, minus some. The sample lists 110,000 to 150,000 clones; 80% to 95% were seen once. Sample: peripheral blood, taken on day 0 of AZD1222 vaccination. These TCRs come from an adult in good health. Each CDR3 is given with its conserved first and last residue. The order of the fields is V gene, J gene, D gene, clone size, CDR3 DNA, CDR3 protein. D genes are given only for firm matches. Clone size is given for some rows only: seen once, a few or many times, or a class if the clone is expanded.

V: TRBV30; J: TRBJ2-6; D: -; size: -; DNA: TGTGCCTGGAGAGGAGGATCTGGGGCCAACGTCCTGACTTTC; CDR3: CAWRGGSGANVLTF
V: TRBV28; J: TRBJ1-5; D: -; size: -; DNA: TGTGCCAGTCACGGAGGTTTCCAGCCCCAGCATTTT; CDR3: CASHGGFQPQHF
V: TRBV2; J: TRBJ2-2; D: TRBD2; size: -; DNA: TGTGCCAGCTTAGGACTAGCGGGCACCGGGGAGCTGTTTTTT; CDR3: CASLGLAGTGELFF
V: TRBV28; J: TRBJ1-2; D: TRBD1; size: once; DNA: TGTGCCAGCAGTGCGGACAGGAGTAACTATGGCTACACCTTC; CDR3: CASSADRSNYGYTF
V: TRBV15; J: TRBJ2-1; D: -; size: -; DNA: TGTGCCACCAGCAGAGATGGCTACGTAGAGCAGTTCTTC; CDR3: CATSRDGYVEQFF
V: TRBV15; J: TRBJ2-1; D: TRBD2; size: -; DNA: TGTGCCACCAGCAGAGATCGTAGACTAGCGGTATACAATGAGCAGTTCTTC; CDR3: CATSRDRRLAVYNEQFF
V: TRBV15; J: TRBJ1-4; D: -; size: once; DNA: TGTGCCACCAGCAGAGCGCAAGGGACTAATGAAAAACTGTTTTTT; CDR3: CATSRAQGTNEKLFF
V: TRBV9; J: TRBJ2-3; D: -; size: -; DNA: TGTGCCAGCAGCGTAGCTTCCGGCAGGGTGAGTGGAGATACGCAGTATTTT; CDR3: CASSVASGRVSGDTQYF
V: TRBV11-3; J: TRBJ2-3; D: -; size: -; DNA: TGTGCCAGCAGCTTAGGAAGGTGGGATACGCAGTATTTT; CDR3: CASSLGRWDTQYF
V: TRBV9; J: TRBJ2-2; D: -; size: -; DNA: TGTGCCAGCAGCGTAGGGATTGCACTAGATCCGGACACCGGGGAGCTGTTTTTT; CDR3: CASSVGIALDPDTGELFF
V: TRBV6-5; J: TRBJ1-5; D: TRBD1; size: -; DNA: TGTGCCAGCAGCCGGGGACAGTATAGCAATCAGCCCCAGCATTTT; CDR3: CASSRGQYSNQPQHF
V: TRBV24-1; J: TRBJ1-5; D: TRBD1; size: -; DNA: TGTGCCACCAGTGATAGGACAGGGTTTTCTCGCCCCCATCAGCCCCAGCATTTT; CDR3: CATSDRTGFSRPHQPQHF
V: TRBV4-1; J: TRBJ1-5; D: -; size: -; DNA: TGCGCCAGCAGCCAAGATGACAGACGGGCCTGGCCCCAGCATTTT; CDR3: CASSQDDRRAWPQHF
V: TRBV13; J: TRBJ2-3; D: TRBD2; size: -; DNA: TGTGCCAGCAGCTCTCGGACTAGCGGGAGAACAGATACGCAGTATTTT; CDR3: CASSSRTSGRTDTQYF
V: TRBV6-5; J: TRBJ2-1; D: TRBD1; size: -; DNA: TGTGCCAGCGGGATCGACAGGGGGAGTCGCAATGAGCAGTTCTTC; CDR3: CASGIDRGSRNEQFF
V: TRBV9; J: TRBJ1-3; D: -; size: -; DNA: TGTGCCAGCAGCGTAGCTGGGACTGCTGGAAACACCATATATTTT; CDR3: CASSVAGTAGNTIYF
V: TRBV6-5; J: TRBJ1-2; D: -; size: -; DNA: TGTGCCAGCAGCCAGACAGTAGCGTTCGGCTACACCTTC; CDR3: CASSQTVAFGYTF
V: TRBV5-1; J: TRBJ2-7; D: -; size: once; DNA: TGCGCCAGCAGCAAAAGAGTCCCCTCCTACGAGCAGTACTTC; CDR3: CASSKRVPSYEQYF
V: TRBV7-2; J: TRBJ1-5; D: -; size: once; DNA: TGTGCCAGCAGCCTCAGGGGCCGCCAGCCCCAGCATTTT; CDR3: CASSLRGRQPQHF
V: TRBV29-1; J: TRBJ2-1; D: TRBD2; size: once; DNA: TGCAGCGTCCGGGTCCTTAGCGGGAGGGCCAGGAATGAGCAGTTCTTC; CDR3: CSVRVLSGRARNEQFF
V: TRBV7-9; J: TRBJ1-1; D: -; size: -; DNA: TGTGCCAGCAGCTTATCTACAGTGAACACTGAAGCTTTCTTT; CDR3: CASSLSTVNTEAFF
V: TRBV6-5; J: TRBJ1-6; D: -; size: -; DNA: TGTGCCAGCACCATAATCAGGACGGTTAATTCACCCCTCCACTTT; CDR3: CASTIIRTVNSPLHF
V: TRBV5-5; J: TRBJ1-6; D: -; size: -; DNA: TGTGCCAGCAGCTCTAACACGCCTCCACCCCTCCACTTT; CDR3: CASSSNTPPPLHF
V: TRBV30; J: TRBJ2-2; D: -; size: -; DNA: TGTGCCTGGAGTCTTGGCGGCACCCCCACCGGGGAGCTGTTTTTT; CDR3: CAWSLGGTPTGELFF
V: TRBV9; J: TRBJ2-3; D: TRBD2; size: -; DNA: TGTGCCAGCAGCGTCCTAGCGGGAGGGCCCACAGATACGCAGTATTTT; CDR3: CASSVLAGGPTDTQYF
V: TRBV4-1; J: TRBJ2-3; D: TRBD2; size: -; DNA: TGCGCCAGCAGCCAAGGACCTGGGACTAGCCCTAGCACAGATACGCAGTATTTT; CDR3: CASSQGPGTSPSTDTQYF
V: TRBV19; J: TRBJ1-1; D: -; size: -; DNA: TGTGCCAGTAGTATGCAGGGGAGTTTTACTGAAGCTTTCTTT; CDR3: CASSMQGSFTEAFF
V: TRBV3-1/TRBV3-2; J: TRBJ1-5; D: -; size: -; DNA: TGTGCCAGCAGCCTCTTGAATCAGCCCCAGCATTTT; CDR3: CASSLLNQPQHF
V: TRBV4-1; J: TRBJ1-4; D: -; size: -; DNA: TGCGCCAGCAGCCAAGCCGTCAGGGCGAGTGAAAAACTGTTTTTT; CDR3: CASSQAVRASEKLFF
V: TRBV4-1; J: TRBJ2-3; D: TRBD2; size: once; DNA: TGCGCCAGCAGCCTATCTTGGACTAGCGGCCCAGATACGCAGTATTTT; CDR3: CASSLSWTSGPDTQYF
V: TRBV27; J: TRBJ2-1; D: -; size: -; DNA: TGTGCCAGCAGTCACACCTACAATGAGCAGTTCTTC; CDR3: CASSHTYNEQFF
V: TRBV28; J: TRBJ1-1; D: -; size: -; DNA: TGTGCCAGCAGTTTCCGAAACAGCACTGAAGCTTTCTTT; CDR3: CASSFRNSTEAFF
V: TRBV2; J: TRBJ2-1; D: TRBD1; size: -; DNA: TGTGCCAGCAGGGCCGGGACAGTAACTACGCAGTTCTTC; CDR3: CASRAGTVTTQFF
V: TRBV3-1/TRBV3-2; J: TRBJ2-7; D: TRBD2; size: -; DNA: TGTGCCAGCAGCCGTCGACTAGCGGGAGAAAACTTGGGCGAGCAGTACTTC; CDR3: CASSRRLAGENLGEQYF
V: TRBV2; J: TRBJ1-1; D: -; size: -; DNA: TGTGCCAGCAGAGTCAGGGAGGTCACTGAAGCTTTCTTT; CDR3: CASRVREVTEAFF
V: TRBV27; J: TRBJ1-4; D: TRBD1; size: -; DNA: TGTGCCAGCAGTTTAACCCAGGGGGGTGAAAAACTGTTTTTT; CDR3: CASSLTQGGEKLFF
V: TRBV2; J: TRBJ1-4; D: -; size: few; DNA: TGTGCCAGCAGTGACAGGGATGGTGAAAAACTGTTTTTT; CDR3: CASSDRDGEKLFF
V: TRBV9; J: TRBJ1-3; D: -; size: -; DNA: TGTGCCAGCAGCGTAGCAGGTTCGAGGGCTGGAAACACCATATATTTT; CDR3: CASSVAGSRAGNTIYF
V: TRBV6-4; J: TRBJ2-1; D: TRBD2; size: -; DNA: TGTGCCAGCAGCGTCGGGACTAGCGGATACAATGAGCAGTTCTTC; CDR3: CASSVGTSGYNEQFF
V: TRBV4-1; J: TRBJ2-1; D: -; size: -; DNA: TGCGCCAGCAGTCCATCAGACAGGCAATACAATGAGCAGTTCTTC; CDR3: CASSPSDRQYNEQFF
V: TRBV9; J: TRBJ1-5; D: -; size: -; DNA: TGTGCCAGCAGCGTAGGAAAGGTGAGTCAGCCCCAGCATTTT; CDR3: CASSVGKVSQPQHF
V: TRBV6-5; J: TRBJ1-2; D: -; size: -; DNA: TGTGCCAGCAGTTACGACAGGACAGTTTATGGCTACACCTTC; CDR3: CASSYDRTVYGYTF
V: TRBV14; J: TRBJ1-2; D: -; size: -; DNA: TGTGCCAGCAGCCCCGGGACCTATGGCTACACCTTC; CDR3: CASSPGTYGYTF
V: TRBV2; J: TRBJ2-1; D: TRBD2; size: -; DNA: TGTGCCAGCAGATGGGGGAAAGCGGGAGGGCTTTACAATGAGCAGTTCTTC; CDR3: CASRWGKAGGLYNEQFF
V: TRBV5-5; J: TRBJ2-1; D: TRBD1; size: -; DNA: TGTGCCAGCAGCCGGCGGACAGGGTCGAACAATGAGCAGTTCTTC; CDR3: CASSRRTGSNNEQFF
V: TRBV19; J: TRBJ2-2; D: -; size: -; DNA: TGTGCCAGTAGTGCGGACCCGAACACCGGGGAGCTGTTTTTT; CDR3: CASSADPNTGELFF
V: TRBV25-1; J: TRBJ1-6; D: TRBD1; size: -; DNA: TGTGCCAGCAGGGGGTATGGGACAGGGATATCCTATAATTCACCCCTCCACTTT; CDR3: CASRGYGTGISYNSPLHF
V: TRBV11-2; J: TRBJ2-5; D: -; size: -; DNA: TGTGCCAGCAGCTTAGTTGGCCCTCGGGAGACCCAGTACTTC; CDR3: CASSLVGPRETQYF
V: TRBV19; J: TRBJ1-2; D: TRBD1; size: few; DNA: TGTGCCAGTCGGCACCGGGACAGGGGCCCTTTTAACTATGGCTACACCTTC; CDR3: CASRHRDRGPFNYGYTF
V: TRBV30; J: TRBJ2-2; D: -; size: -; DNA: TGTGCCTGGAGTGTTGCAGTCGATTTCGGGGAGCTGTTTTTT; CDR3: CAWSVAVDFGELFF
V: TRBV7-2; J: TRBJ2-7; D: -; size: -; DNA: TGTGCCAGCAGCCTCGTGACCGGGACCTTTAGACCGTACTTC; CDR3: CASSLVTGTFRPYF
V: TRBV2; J: TRBJ2-7; D: TRBD2; size: -; DNA: TGTGCCAGCACCCTTAGGGCTAGCGGGACGTACGAGCAGTACTTC; CDR3: CASTLRASGTYEQYF
V: TRBV7-2; J: TRBJ2-7; D: TRBD2; size: once; DNA: TGTGCCAGCAGTTCGGGGGGGCCCTACGAGCAGTACTTC; CDR3: CASSSGGPYEQYF
V: TRBV29-1; J: TRBJ1-1; D: -; size: -; DNA: TGCAGCGTTGAAGACCCCAGAGAGCTTATGAACACTGAAGCTTTCTTT; CDR3: CSVEDPRELMNTEAFF